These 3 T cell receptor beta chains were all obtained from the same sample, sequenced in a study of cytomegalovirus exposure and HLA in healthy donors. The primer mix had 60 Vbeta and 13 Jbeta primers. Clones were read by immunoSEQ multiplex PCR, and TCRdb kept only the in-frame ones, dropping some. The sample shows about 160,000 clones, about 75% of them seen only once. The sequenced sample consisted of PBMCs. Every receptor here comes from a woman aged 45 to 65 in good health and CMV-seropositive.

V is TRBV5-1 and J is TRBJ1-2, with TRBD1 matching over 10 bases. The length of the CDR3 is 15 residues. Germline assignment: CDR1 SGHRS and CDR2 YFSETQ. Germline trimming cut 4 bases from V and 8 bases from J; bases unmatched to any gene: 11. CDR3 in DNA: TGCGCCAGCAGCCCCTCGACAGGGGGCGCGAGGGGCTACACCTTC. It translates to CASSPSTGGARGYTF.

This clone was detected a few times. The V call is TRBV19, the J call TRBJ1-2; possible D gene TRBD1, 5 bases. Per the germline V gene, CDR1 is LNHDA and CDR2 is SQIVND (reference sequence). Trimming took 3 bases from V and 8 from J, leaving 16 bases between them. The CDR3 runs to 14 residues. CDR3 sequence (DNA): TGTGCCAGTAGTATTGCGGGGCCGGAGGGAGGCTACACCTTC. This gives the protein CASSIAGPEGGYTF.

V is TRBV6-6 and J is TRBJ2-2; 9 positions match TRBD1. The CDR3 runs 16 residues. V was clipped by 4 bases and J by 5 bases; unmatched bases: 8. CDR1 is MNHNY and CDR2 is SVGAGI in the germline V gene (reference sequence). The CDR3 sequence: CASSFTQGARTGELFF. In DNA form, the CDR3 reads TGTGCCAGCAGTTTCACACAGGGGGCGCGTACCGGGGAGCTGTTTTTT.